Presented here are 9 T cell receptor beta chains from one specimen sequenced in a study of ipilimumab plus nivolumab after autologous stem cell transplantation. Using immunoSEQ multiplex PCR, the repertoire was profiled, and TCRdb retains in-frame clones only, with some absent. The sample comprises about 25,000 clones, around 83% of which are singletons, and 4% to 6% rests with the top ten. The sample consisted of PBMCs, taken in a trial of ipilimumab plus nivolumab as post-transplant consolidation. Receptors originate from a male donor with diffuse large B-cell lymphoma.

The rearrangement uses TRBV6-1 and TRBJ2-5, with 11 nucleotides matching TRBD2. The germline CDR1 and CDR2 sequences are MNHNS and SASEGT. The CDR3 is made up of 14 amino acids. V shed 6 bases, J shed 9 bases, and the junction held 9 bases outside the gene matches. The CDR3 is CASRASGGPGAQYF. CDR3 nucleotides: TGTGCCAGCAGGGCTAGCGGGGGGCCTGGGGCCCAGTACTTC.

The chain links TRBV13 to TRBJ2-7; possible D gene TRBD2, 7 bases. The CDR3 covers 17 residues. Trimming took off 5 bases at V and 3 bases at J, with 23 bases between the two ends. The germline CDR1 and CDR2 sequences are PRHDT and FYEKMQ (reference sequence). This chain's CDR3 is CASSKNGEGGRNYEQYF. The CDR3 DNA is TGTGCCAGCAGCAAAAACGGGGAGGGGGGACGTAACTACGAGCAGTACTTC.

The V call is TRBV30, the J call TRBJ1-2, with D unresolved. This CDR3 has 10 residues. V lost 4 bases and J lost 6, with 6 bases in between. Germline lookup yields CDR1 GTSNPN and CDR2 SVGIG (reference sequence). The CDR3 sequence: CAWNYNGYTF. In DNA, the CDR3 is TGTGCCTGGAATTATAATGGCTACACCTTC.

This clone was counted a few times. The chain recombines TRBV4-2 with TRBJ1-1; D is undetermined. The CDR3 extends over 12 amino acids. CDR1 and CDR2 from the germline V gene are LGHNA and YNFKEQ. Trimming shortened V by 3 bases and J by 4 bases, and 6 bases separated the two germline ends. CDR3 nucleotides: TGTGCCAGCAGCCAGTCGGGCACTGAAGCTTTCTTT. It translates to CASSQSGTEAFF.

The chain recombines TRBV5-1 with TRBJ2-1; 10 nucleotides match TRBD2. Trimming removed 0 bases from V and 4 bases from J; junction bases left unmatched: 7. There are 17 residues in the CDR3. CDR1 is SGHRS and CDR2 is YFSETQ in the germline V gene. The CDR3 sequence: CASSLAPQRGGYNEQFF. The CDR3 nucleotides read TGCGCCAGCAGCTTGGCCCCCCAGCGGGGGGGGTACAATGAGCAGTTCTTC.

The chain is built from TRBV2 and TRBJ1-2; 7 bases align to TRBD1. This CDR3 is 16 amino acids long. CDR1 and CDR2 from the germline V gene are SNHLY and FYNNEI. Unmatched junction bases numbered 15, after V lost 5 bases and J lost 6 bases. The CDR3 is CASSQGGYSVLDGYTF. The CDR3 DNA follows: TGTGCCAGCAGTCAGGGGGGCTACTCAGTACTAGATGGCTACACCTTC. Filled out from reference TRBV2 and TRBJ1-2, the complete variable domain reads EPEVTQTPSHQVTQMGQEVILRCVPISNHLYFYWYRQILGQKVEFLVSFYNNEISEKSEIFDDQFSVERPDGSNFTLKIRSTKLEDSAMYFCASSQGGYSVLDGYTFGSGTRLTVV.

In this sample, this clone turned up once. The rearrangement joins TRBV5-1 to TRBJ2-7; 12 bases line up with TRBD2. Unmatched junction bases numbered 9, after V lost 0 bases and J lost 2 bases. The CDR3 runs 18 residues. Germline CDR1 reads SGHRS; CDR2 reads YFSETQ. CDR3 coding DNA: TGCGCCAGCAGCTTGGCGGCGACTAGCGGGGGCCGAGCCTACGAGCAGTACTTC. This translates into CASSLAATSGGRAYEQYF. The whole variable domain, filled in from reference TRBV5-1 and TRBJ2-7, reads KAGVTQTPRYLIKTRGQQVTLSCSPISGHRSVSWYQQTPGQGLQFLFEYFSETQRNKGNFPGRFSGRQFSNSRSEMNVSTLELGDSALYLCASSLAATSGGRAYEQYFGPGTRLTVT.

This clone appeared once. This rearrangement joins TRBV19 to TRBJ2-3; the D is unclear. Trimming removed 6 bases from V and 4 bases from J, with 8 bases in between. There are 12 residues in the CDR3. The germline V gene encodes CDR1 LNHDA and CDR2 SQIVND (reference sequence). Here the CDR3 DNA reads TGTGCCAGTAGCCAGACACCAGATACGCAGTATTTT. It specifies CASSQTPDTQYF.

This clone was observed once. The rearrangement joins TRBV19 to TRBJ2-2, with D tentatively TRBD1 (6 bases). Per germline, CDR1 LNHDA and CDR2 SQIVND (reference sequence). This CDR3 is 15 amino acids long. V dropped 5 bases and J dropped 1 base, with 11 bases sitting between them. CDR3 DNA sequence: TGTGCCAGTAGTTTGGACAGACTGAACACCGGGGAGCTGTTTTTT. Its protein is CASSLDRLNTGELFF. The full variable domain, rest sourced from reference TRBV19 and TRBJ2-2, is DGGITQSPKYLFRKEGQNVTLSCEQNLNHDAMYWYRQDPGQGLRLIYYSQIVNDFQKGDIAEGYSVSREKKESFPLTVTSAQKNPTAFYLCASSLDRLNTGELFFGEGSRLTVL.